This T cell receptor beta chain is drawn from a study of cytomegalovirus exposure and HLA in healthy donors. The study, taken as a whole, reports: The study found most TCR sequences rare, yet found some public TCRs in many donors. Certain sequence variants were highly shared and formed a cluster, and this cluster was likely a sequencing artifact. Association of a missense DCLRE1C variant with TCR beta V- and J-gene trimming was reported in a later analysis.

PCR amplification relied on 60 Vbeta primers (plus 13 Jbeta primers). Source study methods: There were 80 million to 95 million unique TCR beta chains by a later count, and some 12 million of them were shared. Libraries were prepared by immunoSEQ multiplex PCR; TCRdb keeps only in-frame clonotypes and omits some of them. V and J calls plus clone size are reproduced from that table; the DNA served to infer D and trimming. Among about 190,000 clones listed, approximately 80% were seen once. Worth noting for this clone: The antigen remains unidentified.

The origin of this receptor is a male donor in good health and CMV-seronegative. Input material: PBMCs.

This CDR3 reads CAWSTSGGNEQYF. The CDR3 nucleotides are TGTGCCTGGAGCACTAGCGGGGGCAACGAGCAGTACTTC. The chain recombines TRBV30 with TRBJ2-7; 11 bases are a match to TRBD2. Germline trimming cut 3 bases from V and 5 bases from J; bases unmatched to any gene: 3. Germline values: CDR1 GTSNPN, CDR2 SVGIG (reference sequence). The CDR3 is made up of 13 amino acids.